This T cell receptor (beta chain) was found in a study of a mutant IDH1 vaccine in newly diagnosed glioma. Study overall: Eight vaccine doses were administered to patients at weeks 1, 3, 5, 7, 11, 15, 19 and 23. Among treated patients, around 60% were male and around 40% female, and mean age was about 40 years.

The CDR3 has 14 amino acids. Trimming took 0 bases from V and 3 from J; bases not matched to a gene: 3. The germline V gene has CDR1 SGHDT and CDR2 YYEEEE. Time point specified: week 5, during vaccination. Topical imiquimod accompanied each vaccine dose, which consisted of 300 ug of mutant IDH1 20-mer peptide. Patients carried new grade 3 or 4 IDH1-mutant astrocytomas lacking nuclear ATRX. The repertoire was sequenced with immunoSEQ multiplex PCR; TCRdb's copy has only in-frame clones and lacks some. The sample yields some 25,000 clones, about 76% seen once. As regards this clone: Its antigen is undetermined.

The chain links TRBV5-6 to TRBJ2-7; 7 bases align to TRBD1. The clonotype originates from a man aged 35-49 years with glioma. The sequencing here drew on PBMCs, taken from a glioma patient whose treatment included an IDH1 peptide vaccine. The CDR3 nucleotides are TGTGCCAGCAGCTTGGGACAGGGTTTCTACGAGCAGTACGTC. Translated: CASSLGQGFYEQYV.